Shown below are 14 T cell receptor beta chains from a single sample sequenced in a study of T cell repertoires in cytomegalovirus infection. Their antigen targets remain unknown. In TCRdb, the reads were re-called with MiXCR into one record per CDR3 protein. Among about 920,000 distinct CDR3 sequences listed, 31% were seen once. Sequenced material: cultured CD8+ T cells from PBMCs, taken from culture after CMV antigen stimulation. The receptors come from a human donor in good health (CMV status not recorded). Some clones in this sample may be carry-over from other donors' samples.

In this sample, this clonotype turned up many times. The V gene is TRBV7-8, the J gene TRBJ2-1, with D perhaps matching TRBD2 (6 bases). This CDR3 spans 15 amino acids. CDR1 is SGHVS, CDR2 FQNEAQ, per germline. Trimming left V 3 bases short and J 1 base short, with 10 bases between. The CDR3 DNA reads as TGTGCCAGCAGCTTGGGAGGCGAATCCTACAATGAGCAGTTCTTC. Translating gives CASSLGGESYNEQFF.

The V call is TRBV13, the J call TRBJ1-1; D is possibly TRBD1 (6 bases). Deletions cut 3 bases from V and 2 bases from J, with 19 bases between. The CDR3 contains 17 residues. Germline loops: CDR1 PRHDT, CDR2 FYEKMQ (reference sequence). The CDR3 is CASSLTGHTYDNTEAFF. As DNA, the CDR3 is TGTGCCAGCAGCTTGACGGGACACACCTACGACAACACTGAAGCTTTCTTT.

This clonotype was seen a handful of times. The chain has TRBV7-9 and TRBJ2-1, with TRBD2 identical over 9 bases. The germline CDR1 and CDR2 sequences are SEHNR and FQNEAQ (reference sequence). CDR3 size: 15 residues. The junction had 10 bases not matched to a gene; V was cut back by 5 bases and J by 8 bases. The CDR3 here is CASSPSSGGPYEQFF. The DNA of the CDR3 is TGTGCCAGCAGCCCCTCCAGCGGGGGGCCCTATGAGCAGTTCTTC.

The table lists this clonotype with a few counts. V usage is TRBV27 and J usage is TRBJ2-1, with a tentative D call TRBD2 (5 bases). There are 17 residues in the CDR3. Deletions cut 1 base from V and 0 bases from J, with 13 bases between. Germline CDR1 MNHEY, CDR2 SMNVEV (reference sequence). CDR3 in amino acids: CASSLYPGLSSYNEQFF. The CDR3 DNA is TGTGCCAGCAGTTTATATCCGGGATTAAGCTCCTACAATGAGCAGTTCTTC.

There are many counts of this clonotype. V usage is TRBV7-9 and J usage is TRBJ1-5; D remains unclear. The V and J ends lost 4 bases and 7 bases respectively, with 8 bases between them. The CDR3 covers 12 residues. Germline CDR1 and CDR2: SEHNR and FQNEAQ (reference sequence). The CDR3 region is CASSSNGQPQHF. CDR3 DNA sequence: TGTGCCAGCAGCTCAAATGGGCAGCCCCAGCATTTT. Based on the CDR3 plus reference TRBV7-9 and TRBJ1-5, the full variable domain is DTGVSQNPRHKITKRGQNVTFRCDPISEHNRLYWYRQTLGQGPEFLTYFQNEAQLEKSRLLSDRFSAERPKGSFSTLEIQRTEQGDSAMYLCASSSNGQPQHFGDGTRLSIL.

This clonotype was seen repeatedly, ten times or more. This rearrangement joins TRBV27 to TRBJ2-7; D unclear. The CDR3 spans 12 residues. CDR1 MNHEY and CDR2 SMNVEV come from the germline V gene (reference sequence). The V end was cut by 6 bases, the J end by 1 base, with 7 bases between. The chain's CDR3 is CASSLPSYEQYF. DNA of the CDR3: TGTGCCAGCAGCTTACCTTCCTACGAGCAGTACTTC.

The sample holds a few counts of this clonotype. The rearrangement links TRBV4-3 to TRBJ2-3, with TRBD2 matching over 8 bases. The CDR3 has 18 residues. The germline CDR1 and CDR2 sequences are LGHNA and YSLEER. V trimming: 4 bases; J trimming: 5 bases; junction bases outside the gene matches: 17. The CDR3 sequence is CASSPEVAAGGWGDTQYF. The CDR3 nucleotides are TGCGCCAGCAGCCCCGAGGTGGCCGCGGGGGGTTGGGGAGATACGCAGTATTTT.

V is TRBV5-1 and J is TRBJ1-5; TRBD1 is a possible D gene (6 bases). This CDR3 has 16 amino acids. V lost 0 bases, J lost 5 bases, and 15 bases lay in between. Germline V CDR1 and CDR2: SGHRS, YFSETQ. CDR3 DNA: TGCGCCAGCAGCTTGGTAGGGGGGGCAGAAGATCAGCCCCAGCATTTT. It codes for CASSLVGGAEDQPQHF.

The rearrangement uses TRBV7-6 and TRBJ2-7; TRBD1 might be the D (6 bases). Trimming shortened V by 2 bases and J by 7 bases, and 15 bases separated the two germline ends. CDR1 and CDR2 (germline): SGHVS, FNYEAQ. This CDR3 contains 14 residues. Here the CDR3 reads CASSLTTGPFEQYV. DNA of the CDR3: TGTGCCAGCAGCTTAACAACAGGGCCCTTTGAGCAGTACGTC.

The CDR3 DNA reads TGTGCCACCAGCACCCGGACAGACACTGAAGCTTTCTTT. Translation gives CATSTRTDTEAFF. V gene TRBV15 combines with J gene TRBJ1-1; possible D gene TRBD1, 6 bases. The germline CDR1 and CDR2 sequences are LNHNV and YYDKDF (reference sequence). V lost 4 bases, J lost 3 bases, and 9 bases lay in between. CDR3 length: 13 amino acids.

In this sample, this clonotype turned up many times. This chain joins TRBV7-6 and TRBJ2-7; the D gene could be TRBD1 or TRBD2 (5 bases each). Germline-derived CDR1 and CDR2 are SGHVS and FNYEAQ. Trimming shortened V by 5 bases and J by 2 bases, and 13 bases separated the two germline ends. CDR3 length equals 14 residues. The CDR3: CASSGWDRPYEQYF. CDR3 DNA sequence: TGTGCCAGCAGCGGATGGGACCGCCCCTACGAGCAGTACTTC.

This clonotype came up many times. DNA of the CDR3: TGTGCCAGCAGTTACGAAGGGTTCCCCTACAATGAGCAGTTCTTC. Its protein is CASSYEGFPYNEQFF. The chain is built from TRBV6-5 and TRBJ2-1; D unclear. Germline CDR1 MNHEY, CDR2 SVGAGI. This CDR3 is built from 15 residues. The V end lost 2 bases, the J end lost 2 bases, and 10 bases lay between the germline ends.

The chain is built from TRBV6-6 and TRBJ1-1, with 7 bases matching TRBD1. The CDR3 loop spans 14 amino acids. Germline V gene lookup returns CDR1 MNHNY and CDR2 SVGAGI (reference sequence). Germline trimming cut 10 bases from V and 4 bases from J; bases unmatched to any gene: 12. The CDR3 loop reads CAITPTGYGTEAFF. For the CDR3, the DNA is TGTGCCATCACCCCGACAGGGTATGGCACTGAAGCTTTCTTT.

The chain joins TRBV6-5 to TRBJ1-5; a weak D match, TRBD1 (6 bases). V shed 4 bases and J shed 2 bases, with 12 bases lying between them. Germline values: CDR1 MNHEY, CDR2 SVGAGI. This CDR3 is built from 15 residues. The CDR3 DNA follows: TGTGCCAGCAGTTCCGGACAGTACGGCAATCAGCCCCAGCATTTT. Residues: CASSSGQYGNQPQHF.